The subject of this entry is one T cell receptor (beta chain). The antigen is not known. This specimen belongs to a study of post-analysis software for immune sequencing data. Study-level points and caveats: Significantly lower normalized Chao1 diversity was seen in multiple sclerosis patients than in controls. With F measure, samples from one preparation batch clustered together strongly.

cDNA libraries for TCR beta contained unique molecular identifiers. TCRdb analysed the PCR reads with MiXCR anew, one entry per CDR3 protein. Among 450,000 or so distinct CDR3 sequences, around 40% were seen once, and the ten largest hold 9.5% to 13%. Input material: blood. The TCR comes from a girl aged 10-17 years with multiple sclerosis.

The CDR3 sequence: CASSLDGTPNNQPQHF. In DNA form, the CDR3 reads TGCGCCAGCAGCTTGGATGGGACACCAAACAATCAGCCCCAGCATTTT. The chain joins TRBV5-1 to TRBJ1-5; D is possibly TRBD1 (6 bases). CDR1 is SGHRS and CDR2 is YFSETQ in the germline V gene. V lost 0 bases to trimming and J lost 3 bases, with 13 bases between them. The CDR3 is made up of 16 amino acids.